The 28 T cell receptor beta chains in this list originate from one sample, sequenced in a study of radiotherapy plus CTLA-4 blockade in lung cancer (dated by TCRdb to 2016 to 2018). The library was generated by the immunoSEQ multiplex PCR assay. What TCRdb holds here is the immuneACCESS table cut down to in-frame rearrangements. Part of the clones is not present; checked against another copy, under half of the missing clones reflect an unresolved V gene, and the others are unexplained. The sample table records 40,000 to 50,000 clones; roughly four fifths of these occur just once. In total, the top ten clones hold approximately 3.3% of the sample. The input for sequencing was peripheral blood, taken from a patient treated with radiotherapy plus ipilimumab. Every receptor here comes from a human donor with non-small cell lung cancer who had stable disease on radiotherapy plus ipilimumab.

The sample holds one count of this clone. The chain links TRBV5-5 to TRBJ2-2; possibly TRBD1 for D (5 bases). The CDR3 is made up of 14 amino acids. The germline V and J ends were trimmed by 0 bases and 6 bases, with 9 bases remaining between them. Germline V gene sequence: CDR1 SGHKS, CDR2 YYEKEE (reference sequence). The CDR3 DNA is TGTGCCAGCAGCTTGGGGGGCCAGGCCGGGGAGCTGTTTTTT. Its translation: CASSLGGQAGELFF.

In its sample, this clone was seen once. The V and J genes are TRBV19 and TRBJ2-7; 8 nucleotides line up with TRBD2. The length of the CDR3 is 14 residues. CDR1 is LNHDA and CDR2 is SQIVND in the germline V gene (reference sequence). Trimming removed 5 bases from V and 6 bases from J; junction bases left unmatched: 9. In DNA form, the CDR3 reads TGTGCCAGTAGTGGCGGGACTAGGATTGCCGAGCAGTACTTC. Translated, it gives CASSGGTRIAEQYF.

In this sample, this clone turned up a few times. V usage is TRBV4-3 and J usage is TRBJ2-2; 8 bases map to TRBD1. V trimming: 4 bases; J trimming: 6 bases; junction bases outside the gene matches: 10. The CDR3 consists of 16 residues. Germline CDR1 LGHNA, CDR2 YSLEER. CDR3 sequence: CASSLRTGTSPGELFF. The CDR3 DNA follows: TGCGCCAGCAGCCTTCGGACAGGGACTTCCCCCGGGGAGCTGTTTTTT.

V gene TRBV18 combines with J gene TRBJ2-7; 8 nucleotides line up with TRBD1. The germline V gene encodes CDR1 KGHSH and CDR2 LQKENI. With V trimmed by 6 bases and J by 2 bases, 6 bases remained unmatched. The CDR3 is made up of 14 amino acids. CDR3 protein: CASSETGAPYEQYF. The CDR3 coding sequence is TGTGCCAGCTCCGAGACAGGGGCCCCCTACGAGCAGTACTTC.

The genes are TRBV7-9 and TRBJ2-2; D remains unclear. The CDR3 spans 13 residues. V lost 4 bases and J 3 bases, leaving 6 bases between the germline ends. CDR1 and CDR2 (germline): SEHNR, FQNEAQ (reference sequence). The CDR3 coding sequence is TGTGCCAGCAGCTCTCGGGACACCGGGGAGCTGTTTTTT. Amino acids: CASSSRDTGELFF.

The chain combines TRBV5-1 with TRBJ2-5; 10 positions agree with TRBD2. V lost 0 bases, J lost 3 bases, and 2 bases stayed unmatched. From germline, CDR1 is SGHRS and CDR2 YFSETQ. The CDR3 contains 15 residues. CDR3 amino acids: CASSLGTSGKETQYF. The CDR3 DNA follows: TGCGCCAGCAGCTTGGGCACTAGCGGGAAAGAGACCCAGTACTTC.

The chain recombines TRBV7-2 with TRBJ1-5; D perhaps matches TRBD1 (5 bases). CDR3 length equals 16 residues. V lost 1 base to trimming and J lost 0 bases, with 10 bases between them. CDR1 is SGHTA and CDR2 is FQGNSA in the germline V gene. CDR3 DNA: TGTGCCAGCAGCTTAGTAGCAGGGTATAGCAATCAGCCCCAGCATTTT. Translation: CASSLVAGYSNQPQHF.

The genes are TRBV5-1 and TRBJ1-1, with D maybe TRBD1 (5 bases). V lost 4 bases to trimming and J lost 0 bases, with 7 bases between them. From germline, CDR1 is SGHRS and CDR2 YFSETQ. The CDR3 is 13 residues long. For the CDR3, the DNA is TGCGCCAGCAGCATAGGGGTGAACACTGAAGCTTTCTTT. It yields the protein CASSIGVNTEAFF.

The rearrangement links TRBV6-4 to TRBJ2-3; 12 nucleotides match TRBD2. V was pared by 6 bases and J by 9 bases, with 7 bases of the junction left unmatched. Germline V gives CDR1 MRHNA, CDR2 SNTAGT. The CDR3 extends over 14 amino acids. CDR3 loop: CASSPTSGRRTQYF. The CDR3 DNA reads TGTGCCAGCAGCCCGACTAGCGGGAGAAGAACGCAGTATTTT.

The chain has TRBV6-6 and TRBJ2-7; 13 nucleotides agree with TRBD2. With V trimmed by 5 bases and J by 2 bases, 6 bases remained unmatched. The CDR3 is made up of 16 amino acids. The germline V gene encodes CDR1 MNHNY and CDR2 SVGAGI (reference sequence). The CDR3 region has the DNA TGTGCCAGCAGTACTAGCGGGAGGGTTAGCGCCTACGAGCAGTACTTC. Encoded protein: CASSTSGRVSAYEQYF.

This rearrangement joins TRBV11-2 to TRBJ2-7; 8 bases agree with TRBD1. The germline gives CDR1 SGHAT, CDR2 FQNNGV. With V trimmed by 5 bases and J by 3 bases, 9 bases remained unmatched. The CDR3 extends over 15 amino acids. CDR3 DNA: TGTGCCAGCAGCCAAGGCGGACAGGGACTCTACGAGCAGTACTTC. Amino acid sequence: CASSQGGQGLYEQYF.

J is TRBJ2-7 and V is TRBV28; 11 nucleotides align to TRBD2. Germline assignment: CDR1 MDHEN and CDR2 SYDVKM. This CDR3 has 15 amino acids. V was clipped by 2 bases and J by 4 bases; unmatched bases: 4. CDR3 amino acids: CASSLGTSGMYEQYF. The CDR3 DNA follows: TGTGCCAGCAGTTTAGGGACTAGCGGAATGTACGAGCAGTACTTC. Supplemented by reference TRBV28 and TRBJ2-7, the full variable domain reads DVKVTQSSRYLVKRTGEKVFLECVQDMDHENMFWYRQDPGLGLRLIYFSYDVKMKEKGDIPEGYSVSREKKERFSLILESASTNQTSMYLCASSLGTSGMYEQYFGPGTRLTVT.

This clone was detected a few times. The chain joins TRBV5-8 to TRBJ2-5, with 11 bases fitting TRBD2. V trimming: 5 bases; J trimming: 4 bases; junction bases outside the gene matches: 1. The germline CDR1 and CDR2 sequences are SGHTS and YDEGEE. The CDR3 runs 13 residues. This CDR3 is CASRTSGRETQYF. The CDR3 nucleotides are TGTGCCAGCAGAACTAGCGGGAGAGAGACCCAGTACTTC.

This clone showed up just a few times. The V and J genes are TRBV13 and TRBJ1-1, with 7 bases identical to TRBD1. CDR3 length equals 14 residues. The V segment lost 6 bases and the J segment 1 base; nucleotides outside the gene matches: 5. Germline values: CDR1 PRHDT, CDR2 FYEKMQ (reference sequence). In nucleotides, the CDR3 is TGTGCCAGCAGGGAAGGGGGCGCGAACACTGAAGCTTTCTTT. This translates into CASREGGANTEAFF.

The rearrangement uses TRBV5-4 and TRBJ2-5; possibly TRBD1 for D (6 bases). Trimming removed 4 bases at V and 5 bases at J, with 15 bases between. CDR1 and CDR2 (germline): SGHNT, YYREEE (reference sequence). The CDR3 is 14 residues long. CDR3 residues: CASSAGTHRETQYF. In DNA form, the CDR3 reads TGTGCCAGCAGCGCCGGGACACATAGGGAGACCCAGTACTTC. The full variable domain, with the rest looked up from reference TRBV5-4 and TRBJ2-5, is ETGVTQSPTHLIKTRGQQVTLRCSSQSGHNTVSWYQQALGQGPQFIFQYYREEENGRGNFPPRFSGLQFPNYSSELNVNALELDDSALYLCASSAGTHRETQYFGPGTRLLVL.

The chain uses TRBV6-1 and TRBJ1-2; TRBD1 matches 12 bases. The CDR3 has 17 amino acids. Trimming cost V 3 bases and J 8 bases; bases outside gene matches: 13. Germline V gene data show CDR1 as MNHNS and CDR2 as SASEGT. The CDR3 is CASSDPRDRGRGSGYTF. As DNA, the CDR3 is TGTGCCAGCAGTGACCCGAGGGACAGGGGGCGAGGAAGCGGCTACACCTTC.

The chain uses TRBV9 and TRBJ2-2; 9 nucleotides match TRBD2. Germline assignment: CDR1 SGDLS and CDR2 YYNGEE. The CDR3 is made up of 16 amino acids. Trimming cost V 0 bases and J 6 bases; bases outside gene matches: 6. DNA of the CDR3: TGTGCCAGCAGCGTAGCGGTAGCGGGAGCTGCCGGGGAGCTGTTTTTT. This translates into CASSVAVAGAAGELFF. The whole variable domain, filled in from reference TRBV9 and TRBJ2-2, reads DSGVTQTPKHLITATGQRVTLRCSPRSGDLSVYWYQQSLDQGLQFLIQYYNGEERAKGNILERFSAQQFPDLHSELNLSSLELGDSALYFCASSVAVAGAAGELFFGEGSRLTVL.

This clone was observed a few times. The genes are TRBV14 and TRBJ1-2, with D perhaps TRBD1 (6 bases). V lost 0 bases and J 8 bases, leaving 13 bases between the germline ends. This CDR3 has 14 amino acids. Germline lookup yields CDR1 SGHDN and CDR2 FVKESK. The CDR3 nucleotides are TGTGCCAGCAGCCAAGACAGGGGTATGGGCGGCTACACCTTC. This translates into CASSQDRGMGGYTF.

The rearrangement links TRBV9 to TRBJ2-3; no clear D. Germline CDR1 and CDR2: SGDLS and YYNGEE. The germline V and J ends were trimmed by 0 bases and 0 bases, with 17 bases remaining between them. This CDR3 region has 18 residues. This chain's CDR3 is CASSVGERMLYSTDTQYF. The CDR3, as DNA: TGTGCCAGCAGCGTAGGTGAGCGCATGCTGTACAGCACAGATACGCAGTATTTT.

V usage is TRBV27 and J usage is TRBJ1-6, with 8 bases that match TRBD1. V lost 1 base to trimming and J lost 7 bases; unmatched junction nucleotides: 6. The CDR3 extends over 16 amino acids. Germline CDR1 and CDR2: MNHEY and SMNVEV (reference sequence). The CDR3 DNA reads TGTGCCAGCAGTTTATTGGCAGGGGGCTTAAATTCACCCCTCCACTTT. It yields the protein CASSLLAGGLNSPLHF.

The chain joins TRBV28 to TRBJ1-5; the match to TRBD1 covers 10 bases. CDR3 length: 17 amino acids. V lost 6 bases to trimming and J lost 2 bases; unmatched junction nucleotides: 10. Germline V lookup: CDR1 MDHEN, CDR2 SYDVKM. The CDR3 region has the DNA TGTGCCAGCAGGCCGACAGGGGGCTATCGTGGCAATCAGCCCCAGCATTTT. Protein sequence: CASRPTGGYRGNQPQHF.

This clone was detected only a few times. V gene TRBV2 combines with J gene TRBJ1-1; a possible D gene is TRBD1 (6 bases). Trimming stripped 11 bases from V and 3 bases from J, with 10 bases between. The CDR3 totals 11 residues. The germline V gene has CDR1 SNHLY and CDR2 FYNNEI. DNA of the CDR3: TGTGCCGTTCGGACAGACACTGAAGCTTTCTTT. This codes for CAVRTDTEAFF.

The J gene is TRBJ2-7, the V gene TRBV7-9, with D maybe TRBD2 (6 bases). The CDR3 runs 14 residues. Germline lookup yields CDR1 SEHNR and CDR2 FQNEAQ (reference sequence). V lost 3 bases, J lost 2 bases, and 11 bases lay in between. CDR3 amino acids: CASSFNGGPYEQYF. The CDR3 DNA is TGTGCCAGCAGCTTTAACGGGGGTCCCTACGAGCAGTACTTC.

The chain employs TRBV19 and TRBJ2-7; 7 nucleotides match TRBD1. From germline, CDR1 is LNHDA and CDR2 SQIVND (reference sequence). The length of the CDR3 is 15 residues. The junction had 5 bases not matched to a gene; V was cut back by 1 base and J by 2 bases. The CDR3 DNA reads TGTGCCAGTAGTATAGTTCACAGGGGACCCTACGAGCAGTACTTC. As protein: CASSIVHRGPYEQYF.

CDR3 region: CASSLVRQGGNQPQHF. DNA of the CDR3: TGTGCCAGCAGCTTAGTGAGACAGGGGGGAAATCAGCCCCAGCATTTT. The genes are TRBV7-4 and TRBJ1-5; TRBD1 matches at 9 bases. This CDR3 has 16 residues. Germline CDR1 is SGHVT and CDR2 is SQSDAQ. Trimming removed 1 base from V and 4 bases from J; junction bases left unmatched: 5.

This clone has just a few counts. V is TRBV7-9 and J is TRBJ1-2, with D possibly being TRBD1 (6 bases). Looked up from germline, CDR1 is SEHNR and CDR2 is FQNEAQ (reference sequence). The CDR3 loop spans 14 amino acids. V lost 4 bases to trimming and J lost 4 bases, with 13 bases between them. CDR3 loop: CASSYPGEGYGYTF. As DNA, the CDR3 is TGTGCCAGCAGCTACCCAGGGGAGGGCTATGGCTACACCTTC.

This sequence joins TRBV6-6 and TRBJ1-1, with 9 positions matching TRBD1. This CDR3 contains 16 residues. Germline CDR1 MNHNY, CDR2 SVGAGI (reference sequence). The V segment lost 5 bases and the J segment 2 bases; nucleotides outside the gene matches: 9. In DNA form, the CDR3 reads TGTGCCAGCAGTCGGCGACAGGGGGGGAGTAACACTGAAGCTTTCTTT. The encoded protein is CASSRRQGGSNTEAFF.

This chain joins TRBV2 and TRBJ2-3; 13 bases are a match to TRBD2. V lost 7 bases and J lost 6; bases outside the gene matches: 7. The CDR3 has 15 residues. Germline V gene sequence: CDR1 SNHLY, CDR2 FYNNEI. CDR3 amino acids: CASIPGLAGMDTQYF. The CDR3 nucleotides read TGTGCCAGCATCCCGGGACTAGCGGGGATGGATACGCAGTATTTT.